The TCR beta chain under discussion was sequenced for a study of human T cells and chemical hapten exposure. Study-wide background: A patient group, mainly female, showed alopecia areata, totalis or universalis.

TCRdb passed the RACE reads through MiXCR, listing each CDR3 protein once. The sample contains 300,000 to 450,000 distinct CDR3 sequences, 4% to 6% of which appear only once. Stated time point: pre-sensitization, week 0. Treatment defined: therapeutic diphenylcyclopropenone sensitization with weekly scalp DPC. This CDR3 region has 16 residues. The ends lost 0 bases at V and 4 bases at J; junction bases unmatched: 8. The germline gives CDR1 MNHEY, CDR2 SMNVEV (reference sequence). This clonotype was counted ten times or more. The V gene is TRBV27, the J gene TRBJ2-7; 8 bases are shared with TRBD1. This sequence originates from a woman aged 45-59 years with alopecia areata. Some clones in this sample may be carry-over from other donors' samples. Sequenced here: whole blood, sampled in connection with sensitization to the hapten diphenylcyclopropenone (DPC). The CDR3 sequence: CASSLSSGTGDYEQYF. In DNA, the CDR3 is TGTGCCAGCAGTTTATCCTCCGGGACAGGCGATTACGAGCAGTACTTC.